These T cell receptor beta chains were read from a single sample in a study of STAT5B mutations in CD4+ large granular lymphocyte leukemia. TCRdb's copy holds only in-frame clones and misses some; the assay was immunoSEQ multiplex PCR. The data hold approximately 34,000 clones, with around 72% observed a single time. Input material: CD4+ T cells from blood buffy coats. All receptors derive from a human donor in good health. CDR3s include the opening cysteine and the closing phenylalanine or tryptophan. A D gene is named only where the DNA matches it firmly. Clone sizes are given selectively: once, few, many, or a class where the clone is expanded.

>-|-|TRBJ2-5|TRBV7-2
CASSLDQETQYF
TGTGCCAGCAGCTTAGACCAAGAGACCCAGTACTTC
>-|-|TRBJ2-2|TRBV10-2
CASSMSGAGELFF
TGCGCCAGCAGCATGAGTGGGGCCGGGGAGCTGTTTTTT
>-|-|TRBJ1-3|TRBV7-3
CASSLSIGGAGNTIYF
TGTGCCAGCAGCTTATCTATCGGTGGGGCTGGAAACACCATATATTTT
>-|-|TRBJ2-7|TRBV6-5
CASSYRSSYEQYF
TGTGCCAGCAGTTACAGGAGCTCCTACGAGCAGTACTTC
>-|TRBD1|TRBJ2-7|TRBV7-8
CASSLGRTGNEQYF
TGTGCCAGCAGCTTAGGCCGGACAGGGAATGAGCAGTACTTC
>-|-|TRBJ1-2|TRBV6-6
CASSERLETNYGYTF
TGTGCCAGCAGTGAGAGACTAGAAACTAACTATGGCTACACCTTC
>few|TRBD2|TRBJ2-2|TRBV4-2
CASSQASGGATGELFF
TGTGCCAGCAGCCAAGCAAGCGGGGGGGCCACCGGGGAGCTGTTTTTT
>-|-|TRBJ2-2|TRBV5-1
CASSLRGGRGDTGELFF
TGCGCCAGCAGCCTCAGGGGGGGTCGCGGGGACACCGGGGAGCTGTTTTTT
>-|-|TRBJ1-2|TRBV4-3
CASSQDFGDSDYGYTF
TGCGCCAGCAGCCAAGACTTTGGGGATTCAGACTATGGCTACACCTTC
>-|-|TRBJ2-5|TRBV19
CASSLGRLPQETQYF
TGTGCCAGTAGCCTGGGCAGGTTACCCCAAGAGACCCAGTACTTC
>once|TRBD1|TRBJ1-2|TRBV7-9
CASSQSREGALGYTF
TGTGCCAGCAGCCAATCGCGGGAGGGGGCTCTCGGCTACACCTTC
>once|TRBD1|TRBJ1-2|TRBV4-1
CASSQDNIFGTGDYGYTF
TGCGCCAGCAGCCAAGACAACATTTTCGGGACAGGGGACTATGGCTACACCTTC
>-|-|TRBJ2-7|TRBV10-1
CASSETTNPGYEQYF
TGCGCCAGCAGTGAGACAACTAACCCGGGCTACGAGCAGTACTTC